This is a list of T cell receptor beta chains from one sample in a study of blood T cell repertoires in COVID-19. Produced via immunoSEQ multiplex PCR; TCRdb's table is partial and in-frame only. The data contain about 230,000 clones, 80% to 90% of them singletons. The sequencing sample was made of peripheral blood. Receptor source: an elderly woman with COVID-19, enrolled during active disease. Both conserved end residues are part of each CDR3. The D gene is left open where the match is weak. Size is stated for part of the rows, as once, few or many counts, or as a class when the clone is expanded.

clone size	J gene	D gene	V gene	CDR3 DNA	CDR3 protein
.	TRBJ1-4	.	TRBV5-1	TGCGCCAGCAGCTCCACTGGGCAGGGATCTAATGAAAAACTGTTTTTT	CASSSTGQGSNEKLFF
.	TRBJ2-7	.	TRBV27	TGTGCCAGCAGTCCCCAATCCGGCGAGCAGTACTTC	CASSPQSGEQYF
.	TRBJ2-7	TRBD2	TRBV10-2	TGCGCCAGCAGTCCGACTAGCGGGGGCCCTCTCCAGTACTTC	CASSPTSGGPLQYF
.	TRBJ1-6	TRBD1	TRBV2	TGTGCCAGCAGTGAAGCGACAGGGGGAAATTCACCCCTCCACTTT	CASSEATGGNSPLHF
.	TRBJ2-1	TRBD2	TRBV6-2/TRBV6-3	TGTGCCAGCAGTCGCACGACTAGCGGGATGAATGAGCAGTTCTTC	CASSRTTSGMNEQFF
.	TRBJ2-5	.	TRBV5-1	TGCGCCAGCAGCTCGCAGTACCAAGAGACCCAGTACTTC	CASSSQYQETQYF
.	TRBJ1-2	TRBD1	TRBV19	TGTGCCAGTAAGGTGTGGCAGGGGGTTCAAGGCTACACCTTC	CASKVWQGVQGYTF
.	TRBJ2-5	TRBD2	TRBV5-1	TGCGCCAGCAGCTTGGATTCAGCGGGGGGGCCACAGACCCAGTACTTC	CASSLDSAGGPQTQYF
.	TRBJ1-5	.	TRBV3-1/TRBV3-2	TGTGCCAGCAGCTTCAGGGTCGGTCAGCCCCAGCATTTT	CASSFRVGQPQHF
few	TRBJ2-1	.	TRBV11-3	TGTGCCAGCAGCTTAGAGATGTACGGTGAGCAGTTCTTC	CASSLEMYGEQFF
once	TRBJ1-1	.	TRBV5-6	TGTGCCAGCAGCGTAGGGGGGAACACTGAAGCTTTCTTT	CASSVGGNTEAFF
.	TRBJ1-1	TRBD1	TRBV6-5	TGTGCCAGCAGCGCCCAAGAGACAGGGCGGACTGAAGCTTTCTTT	CASSAQETGRTEAFF
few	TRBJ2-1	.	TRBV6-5	TGTGCCAGCTCCAGGGGCCATGAGCAGTTCTTC	CASSRGHEQFF
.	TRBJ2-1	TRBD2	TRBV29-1	TGCAGCGTTTTGGGACTAGCGGTTGAGCAGTTCTTC	CSVLGLAVEQFF
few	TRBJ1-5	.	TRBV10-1	TGCGCCAGCAGTGACGAATTACAGAGGGCTCCTATTCAGCCCCAGCATTTT	CASSDELQRAPIQPQHF
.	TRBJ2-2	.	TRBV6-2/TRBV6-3	TGTGCCAGCAGTTCCTCTAGTGCCGGGGAGCTGTTTTTT	CASSSSSAGELFF
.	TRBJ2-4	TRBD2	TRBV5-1	TGCGCCAGCAGCTTCACTAGCGGTGTTTCTGGGGGCATTCAGTACTTC	CASSFTSGVSGGIQYF